The clone carrying this TCR beta chain was counted ten times or more. Sequencing was performed with immunoSEQ multiplex PCR; in TCRdb, only in-frame clones are kept and a portion is missing. The data contain hundreds of thousands of clones, 70% to 80% of them singletons. This sample was included in a study of shared clonotypes between healthy human individuals. The sequencing input was PBMCs. This TCR was sampled from a middle-aged woman in good health. Some clones in this sample may be carry-over from other donors' samples.

CDR3 residues: CASSAGTGLSSGNTIYF. The CDR3 DNA sequence: TGTGCCAGCAGCGCCGGGACAGGCCTTAGCTCTGGAAACACCATATATTTT. The V call is TRBV21-1, the J call TRBJ1-3; the table's TRBD1 call for D was not verified on the DNA. TRBV21-1 is described as a pseudogene. The CDR3 has 17 residues.